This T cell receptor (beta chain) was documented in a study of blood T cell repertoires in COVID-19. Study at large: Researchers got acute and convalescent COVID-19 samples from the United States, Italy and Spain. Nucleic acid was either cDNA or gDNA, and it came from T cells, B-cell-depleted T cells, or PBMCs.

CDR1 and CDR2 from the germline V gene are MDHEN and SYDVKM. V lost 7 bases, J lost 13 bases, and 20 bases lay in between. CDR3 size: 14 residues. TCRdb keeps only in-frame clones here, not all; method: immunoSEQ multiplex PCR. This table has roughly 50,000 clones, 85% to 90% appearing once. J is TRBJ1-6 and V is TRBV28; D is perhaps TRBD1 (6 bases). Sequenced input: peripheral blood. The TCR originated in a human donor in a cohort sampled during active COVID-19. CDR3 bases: TGTGCCAGCATTACAGGGACGTCACCCTTCCCCCTCCACTTT. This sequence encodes CASITGTSPFPLHF.